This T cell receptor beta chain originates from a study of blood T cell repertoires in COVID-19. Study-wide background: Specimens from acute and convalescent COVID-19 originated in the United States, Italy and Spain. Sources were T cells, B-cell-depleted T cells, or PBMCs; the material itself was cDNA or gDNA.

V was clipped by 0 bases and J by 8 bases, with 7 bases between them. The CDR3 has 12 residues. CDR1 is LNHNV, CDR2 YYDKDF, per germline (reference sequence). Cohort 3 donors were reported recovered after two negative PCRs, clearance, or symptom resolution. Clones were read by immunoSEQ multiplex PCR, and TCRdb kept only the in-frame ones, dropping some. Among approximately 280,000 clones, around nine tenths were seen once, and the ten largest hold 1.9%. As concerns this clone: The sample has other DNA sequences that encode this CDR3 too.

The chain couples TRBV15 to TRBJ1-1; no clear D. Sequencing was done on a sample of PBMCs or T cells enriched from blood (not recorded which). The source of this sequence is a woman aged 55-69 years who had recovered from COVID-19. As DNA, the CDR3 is TGTGCCACCAGCAGAGATCGGGGAGAAGCTTTCTTT. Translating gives CATSRDRGEAFF.